This record looks at one T cell receptor beta chain sequence and its context. The target antigen is unknown. Every bulk PBMC sample received the same 350 ng of DNA. Libraries were prepared by immunoSEQ multiplex PCR; TCRdb keeps only in-frame clonotypes and omits some of them. The repertoire holds about 10,000 clones, with 70% to 90% as singletons. The sample originates from a study of blood T cell dynamics during melanoma immunotherapy. In the study overall: First-line therapy was either pembrolizumab or nivolumab with ipilimumab for metastatic melanoma.

Time point: pre-treatment baseline. No patient had earlier systemic cancer treatment, concurrent immunosuppressants, or another active cancer. Study findings and constraints: Disease-control patients' PBMC repertoires became either more clonal or more diverse at W3.

Per germline, CDR1 SEHNR and CDR2 FQNEAQ (reference sequence). The V and J ends lost 2 bases and 5 bases, in that order; junction bases with no gene match: 1. The CDR3 extends over 13 amino acids. The chain combines TRBV7-9 with TRBJ2-7; 9 nucleotides align to TRBD1. This receptor was identified in a human donor with melanoma. The specimen comprised blood, sampled from a patient treated with checkpoint blockade. CDR3 residues: CASSLRQGDEQYF. CDR3 DNA sequence: TGTGCCAGCAGCTTACGACAGGGGGACGAGCAGTACTTC.